Below are 22 T cell receptor beta chains sequenced from a single sample in a study of shared clonotypes between healthy human individuals. Produced via immunoSEQ multiplex PCR; TCRdb's table is partial and in-frame only. This table has approximately 2.3 million clones, more than 85% appearing once. Input material: naive CD4+ T cells from PBMCs. Subset: CD45RA+ positively selected. These receptors were collected from a young man in good health. Some clones in this sample may be carry-over from other donors' samples.

The rearrangement joins TRBV9 to TRBJ1-2; TRBD1 aligns across 7 bases. The CDR3 spans 16 residues. Germline V gene lookup returns CDR1 SGDLS and CDR2 YYNGEE. The trim removed 0 bases at V and 7 bases at J, leaving 12 bases unmatched. CDR3 residues: CASSVDFQGGFSGYTF. The CDR3 bases are TGTGCCAGCAGCGTAGACTTCCAGGGGGGTTTTAGTGGCTACACCTTC. The variable domain in full, completed from reference TRBV9 and TRBJ1-2, reads DSGVTQTPKHLITATGQRVTLRCSPRSGDLSVYWYQQSLDQGLQFLIQYYNGEERAKGNILERFSAQQFPDLHSELNLSSLELGDSALYFCASSVDFQGGFSGYTFGSGTRLTVV.

The J gene is TRBJ2-1, the V gene TRBV2; 8 bases line up with TRBD2. CDR3 length: 14 amino acids. Germline CDR1 SNHLY, CDR2 FYNNEI. After removal of 6 bases from V and 4 bases from J, the junction contained 5 bases not matched to a gene. In nucleotides, the CDR3 is TGTGCCAGCAGCGGGAGGGCCTGGTACAATGAGCAGTTCTTC. Translated, it gives CASSGRAWYNEQFF.

The rearrangement links TRBV30 to TRBJ2-2; maybe TRBD2 (6 bases). CDR3 size: 14 residues. Germline V gene lookup returns CDR1 GTSNPN and CDR2 SVGIG (reference sequence). V lost 4 bases and J lost 5, with 14 bases in between. CDR3: CAWISGGGTGELFF. In DNA form, the CDR3 reads TGTGCCTGGATTAGCGGAGGTGGGACCGGGGAGCTGTTTTTT.

About this clone itself: Other DNA sequences in this sample translate to the same CDR3. The V call is TRBV28, the J call TRBJ1-5; D not certain. The CDR3 is 11 residues long. Germline loops: CDR1 MDHEN, CDR2 SYDVKM. The CDR3 is CASRSDQPQHF. The CDR3 DNA is TGTGCAAGTCGATCCGATCAGCCCCAGCATTTT.

The chain combines TRBV2 with TRBJ2-7; no clear D. The germline gives CDR1 SNHLY, CDR2 FYNNEI. Deletions cut 6 bases from V and 1 base from J, with 16 bases between. The CDR3 is 15 residues long. The DNA for the CDR3 is TGTGCCAGCAGGGCTGGGTCAAAAAAATCCTACGAGCAGTACTTC. Translated: CASRAGSKKSYEQYF.

This clone was observed a single time. V usage is TRBV5-4 and J usage is TRBJ1-1, with D unclear. CDR3 length: 14 residues. In germline, CDR1 is SGHNT, CDR2 YYREEE (reference sequence). The V gene lost 0 bases and the J gene lost 1 base, with 7 bases spanning the gap. CDR3 sequence: CASSLGHSNTEAFF. The CDR3 region has the DNA TGTGCCAGCAGCTTGGGCCACTCGAACACTGAAGCTTTCTTT.

The rearrangement links TRBV2 to TRBJ2-7; a possible D gene is TRBD2 (5 bases). CDR1 is SNHLY and CDR2 is FYNNEI in the germline V gene. The germline V and J ends were trimmed by 7 bases and 6 bases, with 10 bases remaining between them. The CDR3 extends over 11 amino acids. The CDR3 DNA sequence: TGTGCCAGCAAGGTCGGGGTCGAGCAGTACTTC. It encodes CASKVGVEQYF. Supplemented by reference TRBV2 and TRBJ2-7, the full variable domain reads EPEVTQTPSHQVTQMGQEVILRCVPISNHLYFYWYRQILGQKVEFLVSFYNNEISEKSEIFDDQFSVERPDGSNFTLKIRSTKLEDSAMYFCASKVGVEQYFGPGTRLTVT.

The chain joins TRBV5-1 to TRBJ1-4; 8 nucleotides align to TRBD1. Trimming took 0 bases from V and 8 from J; bases not matched to a gene: 12. CDR3 size: 17 residues. Per germline, CDR1 SGHRS and CDR2 YFSETQ. The CDR3 spells CASSLAEGGRGQEKLFF. DNA of the CDR3: TGCGCCAGCAGCTTGGCCGAAGGAGGCAGGGGGCAAGAAAAACTGTTTTTT.

This clone was seen a single time. The gene calls are TRBV7-3 and TRBJ2-1; no clear D gene. V lost 4 bases, J lost 10 bases, and 11 bases lay in between. Looked up from germline, CDR1 is SGHTA and CDR2 is FQGTGA. The CDR3 has 12 amino acids. For the CDR3, the DNA is TGTGCCAGCAGCTCTGGGGTGGGAGAGCAGTTCTTC. Translation gives CASSSGVGEQFF.

This clone was picked up one time. The V call is TRBV6-1, the J call TRBJ2-7; the match to TRBD1 covers 8 bases. The CDR3 runs 15 residues. From germline, CDR1 is MNHNS and CDR2 SASEGT. J gave up 0 bases and V 5 bases, and 6 bases lay outside the gene matches. The CDR3 bases are TGTGCCAGCAGTATCCGGGACAGGCCCTCCTACGAGCAGTACTTC. It yields the protein CASSIRDRPSYEQYF.

On this clone itself: The sample carries other DNA sequences with the same CDR3. The chain employs TRBV30 and TRBJ2-7; unclear D gene. Trimming took off 1 base at V and 0 bases at J, with 7 bases between the two ends. Germline values: CDR1 GTSNPN, CDR2 SVGIG (reference sequence). This CDR3 has 13 amino acids. The CDR3 sequence is CAWSGGSSYEQYF. The DNA for the CDR3 is TGTGCCTGGAGTGGGGGATCCTCCTACGAGCAGTACTTC. The full variable domain, with the rest looked up from reference TRBV30 and TRBJ2-7, is SQTIHQWPATLVQPVGSPLSLECTVEGTSNPNLYWYRQAAGRGLQLLFYSVGIGQISSEVPQNLSASRPQDRQFILSSKKLLLSDSGFYLCAWSGGSSYEQYFGPGTRLTVT.

As to this clone: Distinct nucleotide sequences in the sample also encode this CDR3. The gene calls are TRBV9 and TRBJ2-2; D call uncertain. Germline lookup yields CDR1 SGDLS and CDR2 YYNGEE. The CDR3 is 14 residues long. With 0 bases removed from V and 5 bases from J, the gap between germline ends came to 8 bases. The CDR3 sequence is CASSVVSGTGELFF. CDR3 bases: TGTGCCAGCAGCGTAGTTTCCGGGACCGGGGAGCTGTTTTTT.

This chain uses TRBV12-5 with TRBJ1-1; weak D call: TRBD1 (5 bases). With 6 bases removed from V and 4 bases from J, the gap between germline ends came to 9 bases. The germline V gene encodes CDR1 LGHNT and CDR2 FRNRAP. The CDR3 sequence is 12 residues long. CDR3 DNA sequence: TGTGCTAGTGGGTGGGGGGTCACTGAAGCTTTCTTT. It codes for CASGWGVTEAFF.

The chain carries TRBV28 and TRBJ1-1; 7 bases are a match to TRBD1. The CDR3 spans 16 residues. V trimming: 8 bases; J trimming: 1 base; junction bases outside the gene matches: 13. Germline V gene data show CDR1 as MDHEN and CDR2 as SYDVKM. The CDR3 DNA is TGTGCCAGCTCCTCGTGGGCAGGGGGTTGGAACACTGAAGCTTTCTTT. This sequence encodes CASSSWAGGWNTEAFF.

In its sample, this clone was seen once. This chain joins TRBV28 and TRBJ2-5, with D perhaps assigned TRBD1 or TRBD2 (5 bases each). V was clipped by 2 bases and J by 5 bases, with 15 bases between them. From germline, CDR1 is MDHEN and CDR2 SYDVKM. The CDR3 is made up of 15 amino acids. CDR3 DNA: TGTGCCAGCAGTTTACCAGGGAGTTACGAGGAGACCCAGTACTTC. Protein product: CASSLPGSYEETQYF.

This clone was recorded once. V gene TRBV5-4 combines with J gene TRBJ1-3; TRBD1 might be the D (5 bases). Germline CDR1 reads SGHNT; CDR2 reads YYREEE (reference sequence). V was trimmed by 4 bases and J by 3 bases, leaving 8 bases between them. This CDR3 is 13 amino acids long. CDR3 protein: CASSRGDGNTIYF. The CDR3 nucleotides read TGTGCCAGCAGCCGGGGCGATGGAAACACCATATATTTT. The full variable domain, rest sourced from reference TRBV5-4 and TRBJ1-3, is ETGVTQSPTHLIKTRGQQVTLRCSSQSGHNTVSWYQQALGQGPQFIFQYYREEENGRGNFPPRFSGLQFPNYSSELNVNALELDDSALYLCASSRGDGNTIYFGEGSWLTVV.

Note on this clone: An end of the junction does not agree with germline; a read error may underlie this. The rearrangement joins TRBV7-6 to TRBJ2-6; D is perhaps TRBD2 (5 bases). Germline CDR1 and CDR2: SGHVS and FNYEAQ. This CDR3 has 15 residues. CDR3 coding DNA: TGTGCCAGCAGGTTAGGGAGAGGTGGGGCCAACGTCCTGACTTTC. The encoded protein is CASRLGRGGANVLTF.

The chain is built from TRBV7-8 and TRBJ2-2; 8 bases match TRBD2. The germline gives CDR1 SGHVS, CDR2 FQNEAQ. This CDR3 contains 16 residues. The V and J ends lost 1 base and 2 bases, in that order; junction bases with no gene match: 3. The CDR3 reads CASSLVRGGNTGELFF. Here the CDR3 DNA reads TGTGCCAGCAGCTTAGTTCGGGGGGGTAACACCGGGGAGCTGTTTTTT.

The chain couples TRBV28 to TRBJ1-1, with a tentative D call TRBD1 (5 bases). The CDR3 has 16 residues. Germline V gene lookup returns CDR1 MDHEN and CDR2 SYDVKM. The V gene lost 7 bases and the J gene lost 1 base, with 19 bases spanning the gap. CDR3 coding DNA: TGTGCCAGCAACGCCCCCGGGGGGGTACGGAACACTGAAGCTTTCTTT. Translating it yields CASNAPGGVRNTEAFF.

In the case of this clone: The germline gene is not matched at one end of the junction; a read error may be the cause. This chain joins TRBV4-2 and TRBJ1-2; unclear D gene. The CDR3 length is 15 residues. The germline V gene has CDR1 LGHNA and CDR2 YNFKEQ. The CDR3, as DNA: TGTGCCAGCAGTCAAGATCCGGCTGTTACTGGGGGCTACACCTTC. It specifies CASSQDPAVTGGYTF.

In its sample, this clone was seen once. The chain employs TRBV7-9 and TRBJ1-4, with TRBD1 identical over 7 bases. This CDR3 spans 14 amino acids. V trimming: 6 bases; J trimming: 0 bases; junction bases outside the gene matches: 1. CDR1 SEHNR and CDR2 FQNEAQ come from the germline V gene (reference sequence). The CDR3 reads CASRTGATNEKLFF. The CDR3 DNA is TGTGCCAGCAGAACAGGGGCAACTAATGAAAAACTGTTTTTT.

This chain links TRBV5-1 with TRBJ2-2, with D tentatively TRBD2 (5 bases). Germline lookup yields CDR1 SGHRS and CDR2 YFSETQ. The CDR3 loop spans 17 amino acids. V lost 0 bases to trimming and J lost 6 bases, with 18 bases between them. CDR3 in DNA: TGCGCCAGCAGCTTGGCCGCCGGCCCCTGGGGAGCCGGGGAGCTGTTTTTT. Residues: CASSLAAGPWGAGELFF.